The 10 T cell receptor beta chains listed next were all sequenced from one sample in a study of T cell responses to AZD1222 COVID-19 vaccine. Profiling relied on immunoSEQ multiplex PCR, and the TCRdb table lists in-frame clones only, not all of them. This sample has 140,000 to 150,000 clones, with approximately 94% found just once. The sequenced sample was peripheral blood, obtained on day 0 of AZD1222 vaccination. The receptors derive from an adult in good health.

CDR3 in amino acids: CASSATGNTEAFF. CDR3 DNA sequence: TGTGCCAGCAGCGCCACGGGCAACACTGAAGCTTTCTTT. V gene TRBV7-3 combines with J gene TRBJ1-1; D gene uncertain. The CDR3 loop spans 13 amino acids. V was trimmed by 5 bases and J by 2 bases, leaving 9 bases between them. The V gene's germline CDR1 is SGHTA and CDR2 FQGTGA.

The chain employs TRBV13 and TRBJ2-3; no clear D gene. This CDR3 has 15 residues. V lost 7 bases, J lost 2 bases, and 16 bases lay in between. CDR1 is PRHDT, CDR2 FYEKMQ, per germline (reference sequence). Here the CDR3 DNA reads TGTGCCAGCACCCACCGCGGCGGCTACACAGATACGCAGTATTTT. Protein product: CASTHRGGYTDTQYF.

This clone was seen only a few times. The chain is built from TRBV19 and TRBJ1-4; D is perhaps TRBD1 (6 bases). With 3 bases removed from V and 4 bases from J, the gap between germline ends came to 12 bases. The germline V gene encodes CDR1 LNHDA and CDR2 SQIVND (reference sequence). This CDR3 is 15 amino acids long. The CDR3 loop reads CASSIGQRFNEKLFF. DNA of the CDR3: TGTGCCAGTAGTATCGGACAGAGATTTAATGAAAAACTGTTTTTT.

The chain is built from TRBV23-1 and TRBJ2-1, with 8 bases lining up with TRBD1. TRBV23-1 is classed as an ORF, of uncertain function. CDR3 length equals 13 residues. V gave up 5 bases and J gave up 5 bases; unmatched junction bases: 2. The DNA of the CDR3 is TGCGCCAGCAGTTCGACAGGGGACAATGAGCAGTTCTTC. Protein sequence: CASSSTGDNEQFF.

V is TRBV2 and J is TRBJ1-6, with D perhaps TRBD1 (5 bases). This CDR3 has 14 amino acids. V lost 4 bases and J lost 5, with 9 bases in between. The germline V gene encodes CDR1 SNHLY and CDR2 FYNNEI. CDR3 amino acids: CASSGQGHNSPLHF. The CDR3 region has the DNA TGTGCCAGCAGTGGGCAGGGCCATAATTCACCCCTCCACTTT.

The chain has TRBV29-1 and TRBJ2-6, with TRBD1 identical over 7 bases. The CDR3 has 16 amino acids. Germline CDR1 reads SQVTM; CDR2 reads ANQGSEA. V shed 6 bases, J shed 0 bases, and the junction held 8 bases outside the gene matches. DNA for the CDR3: TGCAGCGTAGCGCCTACAGGGGCCTCTGGGGCCAACGTCCTGACTTTC. It yields the protein CSVAPTGASGANVLTF.

This clone was detected only a few times. The CDR3 loop is CASSPPGQGATGELFF. The CDR3 DNA reads TGTGCCAGCAGCCCTCCGGGACAGGGGGCAACCGGGGAGCTGTTTTTT. The rearrangement joins TRBV7-9 to TRBJ2-2, with 12 bases fitting TRBD1. The CDR3 is 16 residues long. Trimming took 5 bases from V and 5 from J; bases not matched to a gene: 6. Germline CDR1 is SEHNR and CDR2 is FQNEAQ (reference sequence).

This clone has only one observation. At one end, the junction sequence differs from germline, possibly due to a read error. This rearrangement joins TRBV7-7 to TRBJ2-1; no clear D gene. Germline lookup yields CDR1 SSHAT and CDR2 FNYEAQ (reference sequence). CDR3 length: 15 amino acids. The CDR3 DNA reads as TGTGCTAGCAGCTTCGGGCTGAGCTCCTACAATGAGCAGTTCTTC. Translating gives CASSFGLSSYNEQFF.

The chain joins TRBV18 to TRBJ2-7; D is uncertain. Looked up from germline, CDR1 is KGHSH and CDR2 is LQKENI. This CDR3 has 17 residues. Trimming left V 1 base short and J 3 bases short, with 19 bases between. In DNA, the CDR3 is TGTGCCAGCTCACCACTCCCGGGCCTTCCTCTCCTCTACGAGCAGTACTTC. This translates into CASSPLPGLPLLYEQYF.

The chain carries TRBV5-1 and TRBJ2-3; D uncertain. Trimming pared 4 bases from V and 4 bases from J, leaving 13 bases between. Germline V gene sequence: CDR1 SGHRS, CDR2 YFSETQ. The CDR3 spans 14 residues. CDR3 nucleotide sequence: TGCGCCAGCAGCCAGAGTCTAGGCGCAGATACGCAGTATTTT. It specifies CASSQSLGADTQYF.